These T cell receptor beta chains were read from a single sample in a study of shared clonotypes between healthy human individuals. Generated by immunoSEQ multiplex PCR, the TCRdb table keeps only in-frame clones and is missing some. The sample yields over 2 million clones, about 95% seen once. The source material was naive CD8+ T cells sorted from blood. Every receptor here comes from a man younger than 30 in good health. The CDR3 runs from the conserved cysteine through the conserved F or W. A D gene is named only where the DNA matches it firmly. Where a row states a size, it is once, few, many or the class of an expanded clone; other rows omit it.

clone size | J gene | V gene | D gene | CDR3 protein | CDR3 DNA
. | TRBJ1-6 | TRBV2 | . | CASTLNPEAYGGGDYSPLHF | TGTGCCAGCACCCTAAACCCCGAGGCCTACGGTGGGGGAGATTATTCACCCCTCCACTTT
. | TRBJ2-3 | TRBV13 | TRBD1 | CASSDSGTGDRRDTQYF | TGTGCCAGCAGCGATTCCGGGACAGGCGACAGGAGGGATACGCAGTATTTT
once | TRBJ1-6 | TRBV4-3 | . | CASSQDAGEGNSPLHF | TGCGCCAGCAGCCAAGATGCAGGTGAGGGTAATTCACCCCTCCACTTT
. | TRBJ2-5 | TRBV11-2 | . | CASSLLTTQYF | TGTGCCAGCAGCTTGTTAACGACCCAGTACTTC
. | TRBJ1-1 | TRBV19 | . | CASSIGQGEKTEAFF | TGTGCCAGTAGTATTGGGCAGGGAGAGAAGACTGAAGCTTTCTTT
. | TRBJ1-2 | TRBV4-2 | TRBD1 | CASSQETGGANYGYTF | TGTGCCAGCAGCCAGGAGACAGGGGGCGCGAACTATGGCTACACCTTC
. | TRBJ1-2 | TRBV9 | . | CASTPWAVAAESNYGYTF | TGTGCCAGCACACCGTGGGCGGTGGCAGCCGAATCCAACTATGGCTACACCTTC
once | TRBJ2-7 | TRBV7-9 | TRBD1 | CASSSPGQGNNEQYF | TGTGCCAGCAGCTCGCCGGGACAGGGTAACAACGAGCAGTACTTC
. | TRBJ1-4 | TRBV5-8 | . | CASSLAAGVPNEKLFF | TGTGCCAGCAGCTTGGCGGCTGGGGTTCCCAATGAAAAACTGTTTTTT
. | TRBJ1-4 | TRBV6-4 | TRBD1 | CASSKYPTGLVATNEKLFF | TGTGCCAGCAGCAAATACCCGACAGGGCTAGTTGCAACTAATGAAAAACTGTTTTTT
. | TRBJ2-3 | TRBV13 | TRBD2 | CASSPSSGITDTQYF | TGTGCCAGCAGCCCCTCAAGCGGGATCACAGATACGCAGTATTTT
few | TRBJ1-5 | TRBV5-6 | TRBD1 | CASSLGVARGLDQPQHF | TGTGCCAGCAGCTTGGGGGTAGCCAGGGGGCTAGATCAGCCCCAGCATTTT
. | TRBJ2-5 | TRBV6-1 | . | CASSEAYQLETQYF | TGTGCCAGCAGTGAAGCATACCAGTTGGAGACCCAGTACTTC
. | TRBJ2-1 | TRBV10-3 | . | CAISVAGYNEQFF | TGTGCCATCAGTGTAGCAGGGTACAATGAGCAGTTCTTC
. | TRBJ2-3 | TRBV2 | TRBD2 | CASSGPAGGPGTDTQYF | TGTGCCAGCAGTGGCCCAGCGGGGGGGCCGGGCACAGATACGCAGTATTTT
once | TRBJ2-3 | TRBV5-1 | . | CASSPTPGRRSTDTQYF | TGCGCCAGCAGCCCAACCCCCGGGAGACGGAGTACAGATACGCAGTATTTT
. | TRBJ1-5 | TRBV29-1 | TRBD1 | CSVAGGNQPQHF | TGCAGCGTTGCAGGGGGTAACCAGCCCCAGCATTTT
. | TRBJ2-1 | TRBV25-1 | . | CASSEFVDEQFF | TGTGCCAGCAGTGAATTCGTGGATGAGCAGTTCTTC
. | TRBJ2-5 | TRBV7-6 | TRBD2 | CASSGTSGITQETQYF | TGTGCCAGCAGCGGGACTAGCGGGATTACCCAAGAGACCCAGTACTTC
. | TRBJ2-5 | TRBV2 | . | CASSELPETQYF | TGTGCCAGCAGTGAACTCCCGGAGACCCAGTACTTC
. | TRBJ2-7 | TRBV7-9 | TRBD2 | CASSQGLEEYEQYF | TGTGCCAGCAGCCAAGGACTAGAAGAATACGAGCAGTACTTC
. | TRBJ2-3 | TRBV5-4 | . | CASTDRLGADTQYF | TGTGCCAGCACGGACCGATTGGGGGCAGATACGCAGTATTTT
. | TRBJ1-2 | TRBV2 | TRBD1 | CASGDREAANYGYTF | TGTGCCAGCGGGGACAGGGAGGCAGCGAACTATGGCTACACCTTC
. | TRBJ1-3 | TRBV6-6 | . | CASSSGGTGNTIYF | TGTGCCAGCAGTTCCGGGGGGACTGGAAACACCATATATTTT
. | TRBJ1-1 | TRBV23-1 | . | CASSQEDKGAFF | TGCGCCAGCAGTCAAGAAGACAAAGGAGCTTTCTTT
. | TRBJ1-1 | TRBV11-2 | . | CASSRRTGENTEAFF | TGTGCCAGCAGCAGACGAACGGGAGAGAACACTGAAGCTTTCTTT
. | TRBJ1-1 | TRBV6-1 | . | CASSDLDSVNTEAFF | TGTGCCAGCAGTGATCTCGACAGCGTGAACACTGAAGCTTTCTTT
. | TRBJ1-5 | TRBV27 | . | CASSPLRGEGPDQPQHF | TGTGCCAGCAGTCCCCTCCGTGGGGAAGGTCCCGATCAGCCCCAGCATTTT
. | TRBJ2-3 | TRBV4-1 | . | CASSLSLGGVTDTQYF | TGCGCCAGCAGCCTATCCCTAGGCGGAGTCACAGATACGCAGTATTTT
. | TRBJ2-5 | TRBV11-2 | . | CASRPGRNQETQYF | TGTGCCAGCAGACCGGGACGGAACCAAGAGACCCAGTACTTC
. | TRBJ2-3 | TRBV9 | TRBD2 | CASSPLSGLPLDTQYF | TGTGCCAGCAGCCCCCTCTCGGGACTACCTCTAGATACGCAGTATTTT
. | TRBJ1-4 | TRBV5-8 | . | CASSDPSTNEKLFF | TGTGCCAGCAGCGACCCTTCAACTAATGAAAAACTGTTTTTT
. | TRBJ1-1 | TRBV4-2 | . | CASSQDPGPDTEAFF | TGTGCCAGCAGCCAAGATCCCGGCCCTGACACTGAAGCTTTCTTT
. | TRBJ1-2 | TRBV2 | . | CASGGNGYGYTF | TGTGCCAGCGGGGGAAACGGCTATGGCTACACCTTC
. | TRBJ2-7 | TRBV14 | . | CASSQGVATLYEQYF | TGTGCCAGCAGCCAAGGGGTAGCGACCCTCTACGAGCAGTACTTC
. | TRBJ1-5 | TRBV28 | . | CASSFVEGNQPQHF | TGTGCCAGCAGTTTTGTCGAGGGGAATCAGCCCCAGCATTTT
. | TRBJ1-1 | TRBV4-1 | . | CASSQESGNGVEAFF | TGCGCCAGCAGCCAAGAATCGGGTAACGGCGTTGAAGCTTTCTTT
. | TRBJ2-7 | TRBV11-2 | . | CASSLEGGYEQYF | TGTGCCAGCAGCTTAGAGGGTGGTTACGAGCAGTACTTC
once | TRBJ2-1 | TRBV4-1 | TRBD1 | CASSQVSGTGYNEQFF | TGCGCCAGCAGCCAAGTTTCCGGGACAGGTTACAATGAGCAGTTCTTC
. | TRBJ2-1 | TRBV27 | . | CASSLASANEQFF | TGTGCCAGCAGTTTGGCTAGCGCCAATGAGCAGTTCTTC
. | TRBJ1-4 | TRBV4-3 | . | CASSQDRGQINEKLFF | TGCGCCAGCAGCCAAGATCGAGGACAGATAAATGAAAAACTGTTTTTT
. | TRBJ1-2 | TRBV5-6 | . | CASSYQTDGYTF | TGTGCCAGCAGCTACCAAACAGATGGCTACACCTTC
. | TRBJ2-1 | TRBV4-3 | . | CASSQDNLGVNEQFF | TGCGCCAGCAGCCAAGATAATCTAGGGGTCAATGAGCAGTTCTTC
. | TRBJ1-5 | TRBV19 | . | CASSPYLGQPQHF | TGTGCCAGTAGTCCGTATTTGGGACAGCCCCAGCATTTT
. | TRBJ2-7 | TRBV6-5 | . | CASSSEDEQYF | TGTGCCAGCAGCTCCGAGGACGAGCAGTACTTC
. | TRBJ2-1 | TRBV5-6 | . | CASSLGQGYNEQFF | TGTGCCAGCAGCTTGGGGCAGGGGTACAATGAGCAGTTCTTC
. | TRBJ1-6 | TRBV7-9 | . | CASSPTVGSSYNSPLHF | TGTGCCAGCAGCCCGACGGTGGGTAGCTCCTATAATTCACCCCTCCACTTT
. | TRBJ1-5 | TRBV4-1 | . | CASSQWEHSNQPQHF | TGCGCCAGCAGCCAATGGGAGCATAGCAATCAGCCCCAGCATTTT
. | TRBJ1-4 | TRBV6-1 | . | CASSEAGLREKLFF | TGTGCCAGCAGTGAAGCCGGACTTCGTGAAAAACTGTTTTTT
once | TRBJ2-7 | TRBV5-4 | . | CASSLGGTAYEQYF | TGTGCCAGCAGCTTGGGCGGGACAGCCTACGAGCAGTACTTC
few | TRBJ1-6 | TRBV7-9 | . | CASSSSTGHSPLHF | TGTGCCAGCAGCTCCTCCACTGGGCATTCACCCCTCCACTTT
. | TRBJ1-2 | TRBV5-1 | TRBD1 | CASSLGQGIYGYTF | TGCGCCAGCAGCTTGGGACAGGGCATTTATGGCTACACCTTC
. | TRBJ2-1 | TRBV11-2 | TRBD2 | CASSHGLAPVRADYNEQFF | TGTGCCAGCAGTCACGGACTAGCGCCAGTAAGGGCCGATTACAATGAGCAGTTCTTC
. | TRBJ1-5 | TRBV7-9 | . | CASSAGGIEQPQHF | TGTGCCAGCAGCGCGGGGGGCATAGAACAGCCCCAGCATTTT
once | TRBJ2-3 | TRBV2 | . | CASSEARGISTDTQYF | TGTGCCAGCAGTGAAGCGCGAGGGATTAGCACAGATACGCAGTATTTT
few | TRBJ2-3 | TRBV19 | TRBD1 | CASSKTGDTQYF | TGTGCCAGTAGTAAGACAGGGGATACGCAGTATTTT
. | TRBJ1-4 | TRBV10-3 | . | CAISESRVNEKLFF | TGTGCCATCAGTGAGTCTCGGGTAAATGAAAAACTGTTTTTT